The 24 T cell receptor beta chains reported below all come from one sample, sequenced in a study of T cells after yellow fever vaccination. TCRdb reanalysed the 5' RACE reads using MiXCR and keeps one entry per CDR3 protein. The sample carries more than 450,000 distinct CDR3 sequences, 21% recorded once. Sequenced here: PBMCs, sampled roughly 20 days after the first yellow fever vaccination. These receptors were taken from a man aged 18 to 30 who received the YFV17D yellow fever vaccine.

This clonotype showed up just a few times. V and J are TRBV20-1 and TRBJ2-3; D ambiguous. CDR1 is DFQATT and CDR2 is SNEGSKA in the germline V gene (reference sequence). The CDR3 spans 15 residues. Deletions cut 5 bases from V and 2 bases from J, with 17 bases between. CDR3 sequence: CSAGKTESYTDTQYF. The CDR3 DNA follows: TGCAGTGCTGGGAAGACGGAAAGTTACACAGATACGCAGTATTTT.

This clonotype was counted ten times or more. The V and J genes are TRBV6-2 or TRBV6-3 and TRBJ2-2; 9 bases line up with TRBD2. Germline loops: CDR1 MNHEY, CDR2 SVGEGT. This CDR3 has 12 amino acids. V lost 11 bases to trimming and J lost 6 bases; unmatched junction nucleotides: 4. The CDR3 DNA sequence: TGTGCCCACGCGGGGGGGCCCGGGGAGCTGTTTTTT. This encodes CAHAGGPGELFF.

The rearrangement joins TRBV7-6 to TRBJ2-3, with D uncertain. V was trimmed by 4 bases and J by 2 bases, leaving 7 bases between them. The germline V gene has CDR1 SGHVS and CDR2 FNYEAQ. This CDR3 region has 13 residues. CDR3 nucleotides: TGTGCCAGCAGCTGGACCTTCACAGATACGCAGTATTTT. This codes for CASSWTFTDTQYF.

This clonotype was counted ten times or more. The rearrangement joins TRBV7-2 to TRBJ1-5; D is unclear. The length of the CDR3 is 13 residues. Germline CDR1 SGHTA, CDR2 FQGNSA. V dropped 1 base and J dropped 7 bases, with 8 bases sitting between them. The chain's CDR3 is CASSLGAGQPQHF. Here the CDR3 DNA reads TGTGCCAGCAGCTTAGGTGCGGGACAGCCCCAGCATTTT. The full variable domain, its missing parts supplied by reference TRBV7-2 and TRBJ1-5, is GAGVSQSPSNKVTEKGKDVELRCDPISGHTALYWYRQSLGQGLEFLIYFQGNSAPDKSGLPSDRFSAERTGGSVSTLTIQRTQQEDSAVYLCASSLGAGQPQHFGDGTRLSIL.

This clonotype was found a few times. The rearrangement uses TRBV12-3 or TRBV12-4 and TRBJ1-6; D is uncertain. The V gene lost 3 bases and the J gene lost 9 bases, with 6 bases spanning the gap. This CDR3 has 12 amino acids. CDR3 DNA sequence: TGTGCCAGCAGTTTCGAAGGTTCACCCCTCCACTTT. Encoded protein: CASSFEGSPLHF.

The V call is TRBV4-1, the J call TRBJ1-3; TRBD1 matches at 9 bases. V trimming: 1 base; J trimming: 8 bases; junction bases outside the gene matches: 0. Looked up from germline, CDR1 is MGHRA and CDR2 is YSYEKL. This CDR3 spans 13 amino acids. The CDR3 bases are TGCGCCAGCAGCCAAGGACAGGGGGACACCATATATTTT. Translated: CASSQGQGDTIYF.

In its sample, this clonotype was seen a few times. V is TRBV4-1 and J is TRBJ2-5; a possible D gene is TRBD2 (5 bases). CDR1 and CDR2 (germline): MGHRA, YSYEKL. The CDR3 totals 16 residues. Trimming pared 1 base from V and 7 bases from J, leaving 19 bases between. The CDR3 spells CASSQANLGGGGTQYF. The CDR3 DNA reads TGCGCCAGCAGCCAAGCGAACCTGGGCGGCGGAGGGACCCAGTACTTC.

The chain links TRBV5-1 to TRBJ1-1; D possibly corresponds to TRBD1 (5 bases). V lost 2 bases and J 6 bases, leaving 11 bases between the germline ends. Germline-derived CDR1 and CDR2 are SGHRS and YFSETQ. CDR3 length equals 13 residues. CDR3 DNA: TGCGCCAGCAGCTTAGACGGGGGACCTGAAGCTTTCTTT. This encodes CASSLDGGPEAFF.

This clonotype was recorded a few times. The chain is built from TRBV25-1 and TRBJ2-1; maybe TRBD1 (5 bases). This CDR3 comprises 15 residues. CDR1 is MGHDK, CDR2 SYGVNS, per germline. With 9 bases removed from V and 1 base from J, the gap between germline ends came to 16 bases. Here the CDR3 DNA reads TGTGCCAGACACCGACAGTCAACGTCCTACAATGAGCAGTTCTTC. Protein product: CARHRQSTSYNEQFF.

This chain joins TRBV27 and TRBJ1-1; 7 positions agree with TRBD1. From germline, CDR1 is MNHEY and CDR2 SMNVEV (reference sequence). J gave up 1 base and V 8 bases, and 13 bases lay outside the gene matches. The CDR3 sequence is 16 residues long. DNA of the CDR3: TGTGCCAGCCGATTACAGGGGTGGGGGACGAACACTGAAGCTTTCTTT. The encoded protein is CASRLQGWGTNTEAFF.

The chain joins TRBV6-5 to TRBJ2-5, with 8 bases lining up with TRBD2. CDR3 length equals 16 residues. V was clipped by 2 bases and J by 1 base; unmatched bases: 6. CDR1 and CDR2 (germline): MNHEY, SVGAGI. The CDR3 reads CASSYTGGALQETQYF. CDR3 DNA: TGTGCCAGCAGTTACACGGGGGGGGCACTCCAAGAGACCCAGTACTTC.

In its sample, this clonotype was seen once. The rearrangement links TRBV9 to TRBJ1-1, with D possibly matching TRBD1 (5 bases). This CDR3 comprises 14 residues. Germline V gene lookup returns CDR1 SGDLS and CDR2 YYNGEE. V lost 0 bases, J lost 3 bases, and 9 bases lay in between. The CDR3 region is CASSVDQGDTEAFF. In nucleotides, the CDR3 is TGTGCCAGCAGCGTAGATCAGGGTGACACTGAAGCTTTCTTT.

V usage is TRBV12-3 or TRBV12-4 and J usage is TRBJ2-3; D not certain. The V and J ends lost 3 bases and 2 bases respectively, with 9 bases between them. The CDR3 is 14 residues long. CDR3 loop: CASSFLQPTDTQYF. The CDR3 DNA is TGTGCCAGCAGTTTTCTACAGCCCACAGATACGCAGTATTTT.

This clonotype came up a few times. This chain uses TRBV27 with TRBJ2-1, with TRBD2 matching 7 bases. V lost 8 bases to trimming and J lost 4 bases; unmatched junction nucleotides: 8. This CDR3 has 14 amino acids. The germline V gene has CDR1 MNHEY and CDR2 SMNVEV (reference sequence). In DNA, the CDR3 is TGTGCCAGCCTACCGGGGGGTGATTACAATGAGCAGTTCTTC. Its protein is CASLPGGDYNEQFF.

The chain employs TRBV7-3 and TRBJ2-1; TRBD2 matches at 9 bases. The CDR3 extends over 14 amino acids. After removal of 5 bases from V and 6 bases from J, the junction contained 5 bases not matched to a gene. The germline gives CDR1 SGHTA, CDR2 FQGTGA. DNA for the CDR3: TGTGCCAGCAGCCCAGGGACTAGCATCAATGAGCAGTTCTTC. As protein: CASSPGTSINEQFF.

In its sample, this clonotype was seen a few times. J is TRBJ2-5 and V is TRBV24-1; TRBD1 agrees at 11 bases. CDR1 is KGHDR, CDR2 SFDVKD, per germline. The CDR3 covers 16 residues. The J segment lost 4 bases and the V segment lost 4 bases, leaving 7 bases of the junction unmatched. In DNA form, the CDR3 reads TGTGCCACCAGTGACCCCGGACAGGGGGCTTCAGAGACCCAGTACTTC. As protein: CATSDPGQGASETQYF.

CDR3 loop: CASSLRPGALETQYF. The CDR3 DNA follows: TGCGCCAGCAGCTTGCGTCCGGGGGCTTTGGAGACCCAGTACTTC. The chain links TRBV5-1 to TRBJ2-5, with D possibly called TRBD1 or TRBD2 (6 bases each). This CDR3 contains 15 residues. Trimming stripped 1 base from V and 5 bases from J, with 15 bases between. Germline CDR1 SGHRS, CDR2 YFSETQ.

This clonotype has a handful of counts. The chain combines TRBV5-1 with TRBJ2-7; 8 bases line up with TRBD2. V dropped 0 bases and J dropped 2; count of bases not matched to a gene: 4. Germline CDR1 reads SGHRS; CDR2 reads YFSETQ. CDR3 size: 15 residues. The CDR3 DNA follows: TGCGCCAGCAGCTTGGACGGGAGGGGGGCCTACGAGCAGTACTTC. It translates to CASSLDGRGAYEQYF. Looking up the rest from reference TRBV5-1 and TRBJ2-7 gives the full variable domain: KAGVTQTPRYLIKTRGQQVTLSCSPISGHRSVSWYQQTPGQGLQFLFEYFSETQRNKGNFPGRFSGRQFSNSRSEMNVSTLELGDSALYLCASSLDGRGAYEQYFGPGTRLTVT.

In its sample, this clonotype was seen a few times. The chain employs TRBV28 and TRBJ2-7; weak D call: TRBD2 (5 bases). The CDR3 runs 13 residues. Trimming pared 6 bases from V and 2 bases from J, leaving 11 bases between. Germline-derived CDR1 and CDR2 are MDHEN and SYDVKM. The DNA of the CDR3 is TGTGCCAGCAGCCAAACCGGGGCCTACGAGCAGTACGTC. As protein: CASSQTGAYEQYV.

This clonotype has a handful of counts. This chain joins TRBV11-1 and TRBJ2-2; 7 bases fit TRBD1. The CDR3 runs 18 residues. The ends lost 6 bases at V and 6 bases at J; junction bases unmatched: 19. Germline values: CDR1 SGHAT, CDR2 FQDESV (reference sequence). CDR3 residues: CASRGPLRTGPMAGELFF. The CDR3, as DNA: TGTGCCAGCAGAGGACCACTTCGGACAGGCCCCATGGCCGGGGAGCTGTTTTTT. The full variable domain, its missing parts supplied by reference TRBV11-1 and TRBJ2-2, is EAEVAQSPRYKITEKSQAVAFWCDPISGHATLYWYRQILGQGPELLVQFQDESVVDDSQLPKDRFSAERLKGVDSTLKIQPAELGDSAMYLCASRGPLRTGPMAGELFFGEGSRLTVL.

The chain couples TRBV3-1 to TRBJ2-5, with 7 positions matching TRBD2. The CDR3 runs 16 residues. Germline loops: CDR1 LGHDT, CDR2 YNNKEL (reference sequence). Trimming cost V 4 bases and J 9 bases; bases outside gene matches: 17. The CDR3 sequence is CASSRAGLPEKMAQYF. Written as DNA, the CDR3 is TGTGCCAGCAGCCGAGCGGGGCTACCAGAGAAGATGGCCCAGTACTTC.

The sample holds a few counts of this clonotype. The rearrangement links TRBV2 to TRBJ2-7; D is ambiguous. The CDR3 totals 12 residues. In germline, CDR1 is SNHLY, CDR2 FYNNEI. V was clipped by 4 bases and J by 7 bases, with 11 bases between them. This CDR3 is CASSGLGWEQYV. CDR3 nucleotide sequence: TGTGCCAGCAGTGGACTGGGATGGGAGCAGTACGTC.

Here the CDR3 reads CASSFRIGWATDTQYF. CDR3 DNA: TGTGCCAGCAGCTTTAGGATAGGCTGGGCGACAGATACGCAGTATTTT. V and J are TRBV5-4 and TRBJ2-3; D is undetermined. Per the germline V gene, CDR1 is SGHNT and CDR2 is YYREEE (reference sequence). The ends were cut back, 2 bases at V and 3 bases at J, with 16 bases in the middle. This CDR3 spans 16 amino acids.

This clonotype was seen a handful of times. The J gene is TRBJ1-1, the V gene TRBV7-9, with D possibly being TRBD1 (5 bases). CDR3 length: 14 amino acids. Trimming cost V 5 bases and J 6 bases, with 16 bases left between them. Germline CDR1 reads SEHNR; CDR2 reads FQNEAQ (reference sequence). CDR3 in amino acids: CASSRINRGAEAFF. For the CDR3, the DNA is TGTGCCAGCAGCAGGATCAATAGGGGCGCTGAAGCTTTCTTT.